Listed below are T cell receptor beta chains from one sample, sequenced in a study of somatic mutations in cytotoxic T cells in rheumatoid arthritis. The data were produced by immunoSEQ multiplex PCR, yet TCRdb's version contains in-frame clones alone and is incomplete. The sample lists several thousand clones; around 83% were seen once. Sequenced input: CD8+ T cells sorted from blood. The receptors here all came from an adult with rheumatoid arthritis. Each CDR3 is given with its conserved first and last residue. A D gene is named only where the DNA matches it firmly. Size is omitted from some rows. Given values are once, few, many or a class for expanded clones.

>TRBD1|TRBV27|TRBJ2-7|-
CASSDGQGWGYEQYF
TGTGCCAGCAGTGACGGACAGGGTTGGGGTTACGAGCAGTACTTC
>-|TRBV9|TRBJ2-3|once
CASRPRSGRGADTQYF
TGTGCCAGCAGACCTCGGAGTGGGAGAGGGGCAGATACGCAGTATTTT
>TRBD1|TRBV14|TRBJ1-2|-
CASSLGQGTDGYTF
TGTGCCAGCAGCCTCGGACAGGGCACCGATGGCTACACCTTC
>-|TRBV28|TRBJ2-1|-
CASTPLASKDEQFF
TGTGCCAGCACTCCCCTGGCTAGCAAGGATGAGCAGTTCTTC
>-|TRBV6-5|TRBJ1-4|-
CASSYGGGNEKLFF
TGTGCCAGCAGTTACGGAGGGGGGAACGAAAAACTGTTTTTT
>-|TRBV12-5|TRBJ1-1|-
CASGKQGHTEAFF
TGTGCTAGTGGGAAACAGGGACACACTGAAGCTTTCTTT
>-|TRBV29-1|TRBJ2-5|once
CSVLLGTQYF
TGCAGCGTGTTATTGGGGACCCAGTACTTC
>TRBD2|TRBV7-8|TRBJ2-7|-
CASSLEATSGSYEQYF
TGTGCCAGCAGCTTAGAGGCGACTAGCGGTTCCTACGAGCAGTACTTC
>TRBD1|TRBV4-2|TRBJ2-1|-
CASSQTGTGDYNEQFF
TGTGCCAGCAGCCAAACCGGGACAGGGGATTACAATGAGCAGTTCTTC
>-|TRBV2|TRBJ2-3|once
CASRGLDGTSTDTQYF
TGTGCCAGCAGGGGTTTGGACGGCACTAGCACAGATACGCAGTATTTT
>TRBD2|TRBV4-3|TRBJ2-7|-
CASSQEPTSGANEQYF
TGCGCCAGCAGCCAGGAGCCGACTAGCGGGGCTAACGAGCAGTACTTC
>-|TRBV9|TRBJ2-1|once
CASSVTSYNEQFF
TGTGCCAGCAGCGTTACCTCCTACAATGAGCAGTTCTTC
>-|TRBV4-1|TRBJ1-2|-
CASSPPIAGDGYTF
TGCGCCAGCAGCCCACCCATCGCAGGGGACGGCTACACCTTC
>-|TRBV29-1|TRBJ2-7|few
CSVEGGQYSYEQYF
TGCAGCGTTGAGGGGGGACAGTATTCCTACGAGCAGTACTTC
>TRBD2|TRBV15|TRBJ2-2|-
CATSPRGSSGGELFF
TGTGCCACCAGCCCCCGGGGGTCTAGCGGAGGGGAGCTGTTTTTT
>TRBD1|TRBV7-6|TRBJ1-3|-
CASSSGQGASGNTIYF
TGTGCCAGCAGCTCAGGACAGGGGGCTTCTGGAAACACCATATATTTT
>TRBD1|TRBV27|TRBJ1-5|-
CADPAGQDDYSNQPQHF
TGTGCCGACCCAGCGGGACAGGACGACTATAGCAATCAGCCCCAGCATTTT
>TRBD2|TRBV28|TRBJ2-2|-
CASSLGLATGELFF
TGTGCCAGCAGTCTGGGACTAGCGACCGGGGAGCTGTTTTTT
>-|TRBV15|TRBJ1-1|-
CATGTPLNTEAFF
TGTGCCACAGGGACCCCCTTGAACACTGAAGCTTTCTTT
>-|TRBV7-8|TRBJ2-2|-
CASSLVASANTGELFF
TGTGCCAGCAGCTTAGTTGCAAGTGCGAACACCGGGGAGCTGTTTTTT
>-|TRBV6-4|TRBJ2-1|-
CASSDSSYNEQFF
TGTGCCAGCAGTGACTCTTCGTACAATGAGCAGTTCTTC
>TRBD2|TRBV5-1|TRBJ2-1|-
CASSSSTSGPYNEQFF
TGCGCCAGCAGCTCCTCGACTAGCGGGCCCTACAATGAGCAGTTCTTC
>-|TRBV13|TRBJ1-3|-
CASSGGDSGNTIYF
TGTGCCAGCAGCGGGGGGGACTCTGGAAACACCATATATTTT
>-|TRBV14|TRBJ1-1|once
CASSQVAFMNTEAFF
TGTGCCAGCAGCCAAGTGGCGTTTATGAACACTGAAGCTTTCTTT
>-|TRBV27|TRBJ1-2|-
CATPRALNYGYTF
TGTGCCACCCCTCGGGCTCTTAACTATGGCTACACCTTC
>TRBD1|TRBV27|TRBJ2-7|-
CASSPGTGGYEQYF
TGTGCCAGCAGCCCCGGGACAGGGGGCTACGAGCAGTACTTC
>-|TRBV19|TRBJ2-7|few
CASSIYRDPYEQYF
TGTGCCAGTAGTATATACCGGGACCCCTACGAGCAGTACTTC
>TRBD1|TRBV7-9|TRBJ1-1|-
CASSPGTGETEAFF
TGTGCCAGCAGCCCGGGGACAGGGGAGACTGAAGCTTTCTTT
>-|TRBV10-1|TRBJ2-7|-
CASSDGTYEQYF
TGCGCCAGCAGTGATGGCACCTACGAGCAGTACTTC
>TRBD1|TRBV6-1|TRBJ2-2|-
CASSVWGTENTGELFF
TGTGCCAGCAGTGTCTGGGGGACAGAAAACACCGGGGAGCTGTTTTTT
>TRBD2|TRBV5-8|TRBJ2-1|-
CASSLMASGRAVDEQFF
TGTGCCAGCAGCTTGATGGCTAGCGGGAGGGCCGTCGATGAGCAGTTCTTC
>-|TRBV27|TRBJ1-1|-
CASSFGDGPEAFF
TGTGCCAGCAGTTTTGGGGACGGACCTGAAGCTTTCTTT
>TRBD2|TRBV27|TRBJ2-1|-
CASRIGLVIFNEQFF
TGTGCCAGCAGGATTGGACTAGTCATTTTCAATGAGCAGTTCTTC
>TRBD1|TRBV10-2|TRBJ2-7|-
CASSEGQGATYEQYF
TGCGCCAGCAGTGAGGGACAGGGGGCGACCTACGAGCAGTACTTC
>-|TRBV20-1|TRBJ1-2|-
CSARAHGYTF
TGCAGTGCTAGGGCCCATGGCTACACCTTC
>TRBD1|TRBV2|TRBJ1-2|-
CASSATDRGYGYTF
TGTGCCAGCAGCGCCACGGACAGGGGCTATGGCTACACCTTC
>-|TRBV6-5|TRBJ2-3|-
CASSYILGVGTDTQYF
TGTGCCAGCAGTTATATCCTAGGAGTCGGCACAGATACGCAGTATTTT
>TRBD2|TRBV19|TRBJ2-7|-
CASTPGVLAGVEQYF
TGTGCCAGTACCCCAGGGGTCCTAGCGGGAGTTGAGCAGTACTTC
>-|TRBV14|TRBJ2-5|-
CASSPWTAQETQYF
TGTGCCAGCAGCCCGTGGACAGCCCAAGAGACCCAGTACTTC
>TRBD1|TRBV10-3|TRBJ2-3|-
CAISDGQGTADTQYF
TGTGCCATCAGTGATGGACAGGGTACAGCGGATACGCAGTATTTT
>TRBD2|TRBV4-1|TRBJ2-5|-
CASSQDPRAGGFQETQYF
TGCGCCAGCAGCCAAGATCCTCGAGCGGGAGGATTCCAAGAGACCCAGTACTTC
>TRBD1|TRBV7-9|TRBJ1-4|-
CASSVLQGASEKLFF
TGTGCCAGCAGCGTCCTTCAGGGGGCTTCAGAAAAACTGTTTTTT